The clone carrying this TCR beta chain was found many times. Its matching antigen is unknown. A distinct unique molecular identifier was carried by each TCR cDNA molecule. TCRdb reprocessed the 5' RACE reads with MiXCR, giving one entry per CDR3 protein. The data hold 43,000 or so distinct CDR3 sequences, with 12% observed a single time. Regarding time point: blood at routine non-recurrence follow-up after resection. Frozen PBMC, nontumor lung or tumor provided whole RNA, which was sequenced unsorted. The data stem from a study of spatial heterogeneity in lung cancer. Across the study: The study sequenced follow-up PBMC samples when they were available, at a median of roughly two years after resection. Broader study findings: TCRs found ubiquitously expanded in tumor appeared in blood more at resection than at follow-up.

J was trimmed by 0 bases and V by 3 bases; bases with no gene match: 14. The V gene's germline CDR1 is SGDLS and CDR2 YYNGEE. The CDR3 length is 19 residues. This specimen was PBMCs, taken at follow-up. The clonotype was recovered from a male donor with early-stage non-small cell lung cancer. This chain connects TRBV9 to TRBJ1-1; 10 positions agree with TRBD1. CDR3 sequence: CASSATQGQGVGLNTEAFF. CDR3 DNA: TGTGCCAGCAGCGCCACCCAAGGACAGGGGGTTGGTCTGAACACTGAAGCTTTCTTT.